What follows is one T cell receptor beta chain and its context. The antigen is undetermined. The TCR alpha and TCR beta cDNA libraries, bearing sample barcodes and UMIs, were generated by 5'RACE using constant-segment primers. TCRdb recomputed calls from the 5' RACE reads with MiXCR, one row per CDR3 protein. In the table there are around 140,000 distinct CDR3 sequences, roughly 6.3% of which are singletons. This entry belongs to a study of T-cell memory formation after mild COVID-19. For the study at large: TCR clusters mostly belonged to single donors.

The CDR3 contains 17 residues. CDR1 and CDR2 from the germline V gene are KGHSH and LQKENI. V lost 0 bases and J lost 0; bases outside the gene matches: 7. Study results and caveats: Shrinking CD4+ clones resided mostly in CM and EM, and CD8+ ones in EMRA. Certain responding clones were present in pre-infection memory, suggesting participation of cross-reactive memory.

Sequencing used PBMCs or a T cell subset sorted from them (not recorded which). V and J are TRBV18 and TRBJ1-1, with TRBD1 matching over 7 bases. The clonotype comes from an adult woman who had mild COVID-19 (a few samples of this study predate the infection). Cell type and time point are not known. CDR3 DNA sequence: TGTGCCAGCTCACCACCGAAGGGAGGGACAGTGAACACTGAAGCTTTCTTT. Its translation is CASSPPKGGTVNTEAFF.